These T cell receptor beta chains were read from a single sample in a study of cytomegalovirus exposure and HLA in healthy donors. TCRdb keeps only in-frame clones here, not all; method: immunoSEQ multiplex PCR. This sample has 90,000 to 150,000 clones, with less than 85% found just once. The specimen was PBMCs. The source of these receptors is a man in his forties or fifties in good health and CMV-seropositive. CDR3s include the opening cysteine and the closing phenylalanine or tryptophan.

J gene,V gene,CDR3 protein
TRBJ2-7,TRBV29-1,CSVTTGAYEQYF
TRBJ2-7,TRBV13,CASSLGGQGTYEQYF
TRBJ2-5,TRBV28,CASTRGGELKTQYF
TRBJ2-2,TRBV5-1,CASSLTNTGELFF
TRBJ1-2,TRBV6-5,CASRLDREYGNTF
TRBJ2-1,TRBV10-3,CAISDSGVDEQFF
TRBJ2-5,TRBV28,CASSFSTFGTQYF
TRBJ2-5,TRBV7-9,CASSFGGGAQETQYF
TRBJ2-7,TRBV4-3,CASSQMTGGPYEQYF
TRBJ2-1,TRBV11-3,CASSQGLEGNEQFF
TRBJ2-6,TRBV12-5,CASGPNPGQSSGANVLTF
TRBJ1-5,TRBV19,CASSIRDGSGQPQHF
TRBJ1-5,TRBV12-5,CASGIGNQPQHF
TRBJ2-7,TRBV19,CASSRARGTHEQYF
TRBJ2-1,TRBV9,CASSDLRTSEQFF
TRBJ1-4,TRBV27,CASSLIDRGRAEKLFF
TRBJ1-2,TRBV28,CASRPGQLHGGYTF
TRBJ2-5,TRBV28,CASSLGGGETQYF
TRBJ2-7,TRBV4-1,CASSRILQGRSEYEQYF
TRBJ2-3,TRBV6-5,CASRETGVADTQYF
TRBJ1-5,TRBV19,CASSMKDRAGWSNQPQHF
TRBJ2-7,TRBV28,CASSVVTSGGSGEQYF
TRBJ2-3,TRBV19,CASTTIYRSGTDTQYF
TRBJ2-5,TRBV4-1,CASSFGGGPGETQYF
TRBJ2-3,TRBV6-5,CASKTGGDSDTQYF
TRBJ2-1,TRBV5-6,CASSDRTSGPFYEQFF
TRBJ2-5,TRBV18,CASSPPPGETQYF
TRBJ2-7,TRBV5-1,CASRQGTSGRASASYEQYF
TRBJ2-7,TRBV4-2,CASSQGAGDTYEQYF
TRBJ1-5,TRBV15,CATSPRQSNQPQHF
TRBJ1-6,TRBV13,CASSSAPLHF
TRBJ2-3,TRBV9,CASSEDTTDTQYF
TRBJ2-6,TRBV4-3,CASSRLEGYPSGANVLTF
TRBJ2-5,TRBV6-5,CASSFGGETQYF
TRBJ2-7,TRBV5-6,CASSPEGAGEQYF
TRBJ1-5,TRBV30,CAWSPRDRAYQPQHF
TRBJ1-6,TRBV19,CASSLAGTGWSPLHF
TRBJ2-1,TRBV27,CASSLISGDEQFF
TRBJ2-1,TRBV6-1,CASSDGLDYNEQFF
TRBJ2-1,TRBV14,CASSQATGDAEQFF
TRBJ2-7,TRBV28,CASSALAGSIPYEQYF
TRBJ2-5,TRBV7-7,CASSSTSQETQYF
TRBJ1-2,TRBV5-4,CASSLDRANYGYTF
TRBJ1-4,TRBV19,CASSPRQLTNEKLFF
TRBJ2-1,TRBV15,CATSRGSSLNNEQFF
TRBJ1-3,TRBV5-6,CASSLDRGGTIYF
TRBJ2-2,TRBV7-9,CASTLQGDTGELFF
TRBJ1-5,TRBV7-2,CASSPGLGNQPQHF
TRBJ2-7,TRBV7-2,CASNLPGLASYEQYF
TRBJ2-2,TRBV4-3,CASSQEGGTSWIGELFF
TRBJ2-7,TRBV5-1,CASSATGISYEQYF
TRBJ2-3,TRBV7-6,CASSPGAGGADTQYF
TRBJ2-1,TRBV29-1,CSVEPGSGDSYNEQFF
TRBJ2-1,TRBV9,CASSVGPSGRAYNEQFF
TRBJ2-5,TRBV18,CASSGDRVETQYF
TRBJ2-7,TRBV10-3,CAISERGQGAYEQYF
TRBJ2-1,TRBV2,CASTETGSSYNEQFF